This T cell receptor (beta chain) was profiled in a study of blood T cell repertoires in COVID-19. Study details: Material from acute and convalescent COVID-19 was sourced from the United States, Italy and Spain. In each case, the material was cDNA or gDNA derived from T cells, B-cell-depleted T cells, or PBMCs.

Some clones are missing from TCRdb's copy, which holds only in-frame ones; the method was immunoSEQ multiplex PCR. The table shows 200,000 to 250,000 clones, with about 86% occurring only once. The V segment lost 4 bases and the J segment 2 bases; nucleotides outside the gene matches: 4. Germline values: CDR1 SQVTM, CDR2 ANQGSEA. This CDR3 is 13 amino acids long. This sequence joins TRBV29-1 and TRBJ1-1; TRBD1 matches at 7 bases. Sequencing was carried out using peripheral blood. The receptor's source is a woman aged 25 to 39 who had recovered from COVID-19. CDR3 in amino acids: CSVVGTVNTEAFF. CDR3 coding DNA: TGCAGCGTTGTTGGGACAGTTAACACTGAAGCTTTCTTT.